In its sample, the clone carrying this T cell receptor (beta chain) was seen a few times. This specimen comes from a study of blood T cell repertoires in COVID-19. V shed 5 bases, J shed 3 bases, and the junction held 9 bases outside the gene matches. Germline V gene sequence: CDR1 MGHRA, CDR2 YSYEKL. The CDR3 runs 16 residues. Clones were sequenced by immunoSEQ multiplex PCR, and TCRdb holds only the in-frame ones, with some missing. Among under 100,000 clones, roughly 78% were seen once, and the ten largest hold 36%. This sequence joins TRBV4-1 and TRBJ2-1; 8 positions match TRBD1. The sample was peripheral blood. The clonotype originates from a man aged 55 to 70 with COVID-19, enrolled during active disease. CDR3 sequence (DNA): TGCGCCAGCAGCGGTATTTCAGGGACAGGCTACAATGAGCAGTTCTTC. Protein sequence: CASSGISGTGYNEQFF.